The clone carrying this TCR beta chain showed up many times. Antigen specificity is unknown. Germline V gives CDR1 MDHEN, CDR2 SYDVKM. CDR3 length equals 12 residues. V was shortened by 5 bases and J by 0 bases, with 5 bases between the two germline ends. The entry originates in a study of post-analysis software for immune sequencing data. Study outcomes and limitations: Among 5 or 6 TRBV segments more frequent in patients than controls were TRBV5-6, TRBV5-1 and TRBV20-1.

Incorporated into the TCR beta cDNA libraries were unique molecular identifiers, which served to reduce PCR and sequencing biases. A single record per CDR3 protein comes from TCRdb applying MiXCR to the PCR reads. The sample lists 400,000 to 500,000 distinct CDR3 sequences, 39% occurring once. The sequence was obtained from a girl aged 2 to 9 with multiple sclerosis. Sample: blood. This chain uses TRBV28 with TRBJ2-7; D is ambiguous. The CDR3 loop is CASSLYSYEQYF. The DNA for the CDR3 is TGTGCCAGCAGTCTGTACTCCTACGAGCAGTACTTC.